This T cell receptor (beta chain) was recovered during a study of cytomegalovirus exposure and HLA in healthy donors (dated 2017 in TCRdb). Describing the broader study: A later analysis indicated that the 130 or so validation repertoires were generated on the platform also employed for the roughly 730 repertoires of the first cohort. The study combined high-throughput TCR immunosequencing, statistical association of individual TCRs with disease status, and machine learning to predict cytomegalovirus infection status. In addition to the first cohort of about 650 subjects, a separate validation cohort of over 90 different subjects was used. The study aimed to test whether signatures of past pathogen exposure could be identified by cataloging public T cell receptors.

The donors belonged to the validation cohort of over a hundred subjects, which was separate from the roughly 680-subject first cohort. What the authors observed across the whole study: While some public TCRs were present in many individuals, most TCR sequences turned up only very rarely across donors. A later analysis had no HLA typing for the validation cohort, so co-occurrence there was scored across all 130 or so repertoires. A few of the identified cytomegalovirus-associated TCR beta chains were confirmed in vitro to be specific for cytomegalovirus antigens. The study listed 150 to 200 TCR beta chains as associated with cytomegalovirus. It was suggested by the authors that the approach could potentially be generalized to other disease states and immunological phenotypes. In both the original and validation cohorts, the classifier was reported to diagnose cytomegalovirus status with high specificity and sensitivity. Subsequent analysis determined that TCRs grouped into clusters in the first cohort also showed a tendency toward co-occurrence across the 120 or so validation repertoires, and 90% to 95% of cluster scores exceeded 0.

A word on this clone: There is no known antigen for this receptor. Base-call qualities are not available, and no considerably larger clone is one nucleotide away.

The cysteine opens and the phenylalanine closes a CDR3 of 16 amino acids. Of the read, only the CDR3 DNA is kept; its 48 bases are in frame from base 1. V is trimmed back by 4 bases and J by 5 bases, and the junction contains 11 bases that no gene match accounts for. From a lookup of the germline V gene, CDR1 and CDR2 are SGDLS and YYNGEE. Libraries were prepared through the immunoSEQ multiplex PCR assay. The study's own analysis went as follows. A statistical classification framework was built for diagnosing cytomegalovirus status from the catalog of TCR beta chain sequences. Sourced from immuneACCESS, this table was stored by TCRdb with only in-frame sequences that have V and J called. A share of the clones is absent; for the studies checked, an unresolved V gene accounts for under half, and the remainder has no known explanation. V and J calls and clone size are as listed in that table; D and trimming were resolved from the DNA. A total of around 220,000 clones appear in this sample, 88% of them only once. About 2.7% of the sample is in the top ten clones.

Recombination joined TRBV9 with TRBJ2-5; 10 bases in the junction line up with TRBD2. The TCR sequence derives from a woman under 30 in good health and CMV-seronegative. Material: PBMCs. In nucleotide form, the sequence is TGTGCCAGCAGCACCTTCAGCGGGAGGGCTTTGGAGACCCAGTACTTC. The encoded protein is CASSTFSGRALETQYF. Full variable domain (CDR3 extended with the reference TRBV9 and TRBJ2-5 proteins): DSGVTQTPKHLITATGQRVTLRCSPRSGDLSVYWYQQSLDQGLQFLIQYYNGEERAKGNILERFSAQQFPDLHSELNLSSLELGDSALYFCASSTFSGRALETQYFGPGTRLLVL.